This T cell receptor beta chain was identified during a study of T-cell reconstitution after alpha-beta-depleted transplantation in children (dated by TCRdb to 2015 to 2016). Notes on the research overall: T-cell immune reconstitution after TCRalphabeta/CD19-depleted allogeneic hematopoietic cell transplantation in children was quantitatively tracked in the study by means of TCR repertoire profiling. Broader findings and caveats from the paper: The frequencies of hyperexpanded clones fell over the following months, and after one year, T-cell counts and TCRbeta diversity were mostly attributed to newly produced T cells. In some patients, high TCRbeta diversity at day 60 was attributed to recipient T cells and intrathymic progenitors that had survived conditioning. About two months after transplant, the apparently early recovery of alphabetaT-cell counts reportedly depended on just several hundred clones that had expanded rapidly and came from non-depleted graft cells.

Relative to germline, V is 10 bases shorter and J is 6 bases shorter, with 11 bases between their ends. Taken from cysteine to phenylalanine, the CDR3 has 11 residues. Only CDR3 DNA is held: 33 bases, read in frame from base 1. CDR1 is given as MNHEY and CDR2 as SMNVEV, both from the germline V gene (reference sequence). The sample's treatment or condition label, decoded: allogeneic hematopoietic cell transplantation with graft depleted of TCRalphabeta T cells and CD19 B cells. The children who served as transplant recipients had been given grafts of TCRalphabeta/CD19-depleted allogeneic hematopoietic cells. Library creation used PCR. Sequenced using an Illumina HiSeq 2500. To normalize quantification of the TCRbeta repertoire, the TCR libraries were built with molecular barcoding that relied on unique molecular identifiers. TCRdb redid the processing of the public reads, applying fastp at Q25 and MiXCR, and retained in-frame beta chains. Each record represents a unique CDR3 protein, reported with the most common genes and DNA among its rows. Counted in this sample were approximately 130,000 distinct CDR3 sequences; roughly 10% of them appeared once. The ten biggest clones cover under 30% of the sample.

This clonotype was detected a few times. Its antigen is still unknown. Within one base of it there is no much larger clone, and no base qualities were kept. The sequence links TRBV27 to TRBJ2-3, with an unclear D gene assignment. This specimen consisted of PBMCs, mostly from graft donor cells, obtained 180 days after TCRalphabeta/CD19-depleted stem cell transplant. This clonotype was obtained from a girl under three years old who had a stem cell transplant for combined immunodeficiency, so the T cells may come from the graft donor. The CDR3 here reads CATRSWDTQYF. The nucleotide sequence reads as follows: TGTGCCACGCGGTCATGGGATACGCAGTATTTT.